These T cell receptor beta chains were read from a single sample in a study of shared clonotypes between healthy human individuals. The data were produced by immunoSEQ multiplex PCR, yet TCRdb's version contains in-frame clones alone and is incomplete. The data show 2 million to 2.5 million clones, with under 97% seen just once and less than 0.15% held by the top ten. Sequenced material: naive CD4+ T cells sorted from blood. The receptor set was obtained from a man between 18 and 35 years old in good health. Each CDR3 is given with its conserved first and last residue. The D gene is left open where the match is weak. Clone size, where shown, is once, few, many, or a class for clones that have expanded.

v_call: TRBV7-2
d_call: -
j_call: TRBJ2-3
clone_size: -
cdr3_nt: TGTGCCAGCAGCTCAGTAAATTTTTATACGCAGTATTTT
cdr3_aa: CASSSVNFYTQYF

v_call: TRBV7-6
d_call: -
j_call: TRBJ1-1
clone_size: -
cdr3_nt: TGTGCCAGCAGCTTAACAGGGAACACTGAAGCTTTCTTT
cdr3_aa: CASSLTGNTEAFF

v_call: TRBV27
d_call: -
j_call: TRBJ1-6
clone_size: -
cdr3_nt: TGTGCCAGCAGTTTATACAATTCACCCCTCCACTTT
cdr3_aa: CASSLYNSPLHF

v_call: TRBV15
d_call: -
j_call: TRBJ2-5
clone_size: once
cdr3_nt: TGTGCCACCAGCAGGTGGGAAGAGACCCAGTACTTC
cdr3_aa: CATSRWEETQYF

v_call: TRBV10-1
d_call: TRBD1
j_call: TRBJ1-1
clone_size: -
cdr3_nt: TGCGCCAGCAGGGGGGACAGCCCGAACGCTGAAGCTTTCTTT
cdr3_aa: CASRGDSPNAEAFF

v_call: TRBV30
d_call: -
j_call: TRBJ2-7
clone_size: -
cdr3_nt: TGTGCCTGGTGGGGGGGACAGCCCTACGAGCAGTACTTC
cdr3_aa: CAWWGGQPYEQYF

v_call: TRBV27
d_call: TRBD1
j_call: TRBJ1-2
clone_size: -
cdr3_nt: TGTGCCAGCCGGCCCGCCGGGACAGGGGCCTATGGCTACACCTTC
cdr3_aa: CASRPAGTGAYGYTF

v_call: TRBV10-2
d_call: -
j_call: TRBJ2-7
clone_size: -
cdr3_nt: TGCGCCAGCAGTGAAGAGGAGGGCAGACGTGGGTACTTC
cdr3_aa: CASSEEEGRRGYF

v_call: TRBV5-1
d_call: TRBD1
j_call: TRBJ2-7
clone_size: -
cdr3_nt: TGCGCCAGCAGCGTGGACAGGGCCTTCGAGCAGTACTTC
cdr3_aa: CASSVDRAFEQYF

v_call: TRBV27
d_call: -
j_call: TRBJ1-5
clone_size: -
cdr3_nt: TGTGCCAGCAGAACGGACAGTTATAGCAATCAGCCCCAGCATTTT
cdr3_aa: CASRTDSYSNQPQHF

v_call: TRBV6-1
d_call: -
j_call: TRBJ1-1
clone_size: -
cdr3_nt: TGTGCCAGCAGTGTATCTACAGGGATGAACACTGAAGCTTTCTTT
cdr3_aa: CASSVSTGMNTEAFF

v_call: TRBV18
d_call: -
j_call: TRBJ2-7
clone_size: -
cdr3_nt: TGTGCCAGCTCATTCACGCTGGAATCCGAGCAGTACTTC
cdr3_aa: CASSFTLESEQYF

v_call: TRBV7-9
d_call: TRBD1
j_call: TRBJ2-3
clone_size: -
cdr3_nt: TGTGCCAGCAGCCCGACAGGGCTGGTCACAGATACGCAGTATTTT
cdr3_aa: CASSPTGLVTDTQYF

v_call: TRBV5-8
d_call: -
j_call: TRBJ1-1
clone_size: -
cdr3_nt: TGTGCCAGCAGCGAGGACAGTAACACTGAAGCTTTCTTT
cdr3_aa: CASSEDSNTEAFF

v_call: TRBV29-1
d_call: -
j_call: TRBJ2-7
clone_size: -
cdr3_nt: TGCAGCGTTGTTCGGGGAATTAAGCAGTACTTC
cdr3_aa: CSVVRGIKQYF

v_call: TRBV20-1
d_call: TRBD2
j_call: TRBJ2-4
clone_size: -
cdr3_nt: TGCAGTGCTTCACTAGCGGGAGAACAGTACTTC
cdr3_aa: CSASLAGEQYF

v_call: TRBV19
d_call: -
j_call: TRBJ2-2
clone_size: -
cdr3_nt: TGTGCCAGTGGGGATGGTATTATAGGACAGCGAAACACCGGGGAGCTGTTTTTT
cdr3_aa: CASGDGIIGQRNTGELFF

v_call: TRBV6-5
d_call: TRBD1
j_call: TRBJ2-4
clone_size: -
cdr3_nt: TGTGCCAGCAGTGTTGACAGGGTCCAAAACATTCAGTACTTC
cdr3_aa: CASSVDRVQNIQYF

v_call: TRBV29-1
d_call: -
j_call: TRBJ2-7
clone_size: -
cdr3_nt: TGCAGCGTTGGCGGCGGAGGCGGGCAGTACTTC
cdr3_aa: CSVGGGGGQYF

v_call: TRBV15
d_call: TRBD1
j_call: TRBJ1-4
clone_size: -
cdr3_nt: TGTGCCACCAGCACCCGAAAGGGGGCAGGGAATGAAAAACTGTTTTTT
cdr3_aa: CATSTRKGAGNEKLFF

v_call: TRBV5-4
d_call: -
j_call: TRBJ1-1
clone_size: few
cdr3_nt: TGTGCCAGCAGCTTGGAGGAGGGAGGAACTGAAGCTTTCTTT
cdr3_aa: CASSLEEGGTEAFF

v_call: TRBV5-1
d_call: -
j_call: TRBJ1-3
clone_size: -
cdr3_nt: TGCGCCAGCAGCTTGGGACAGGAAAGCTCTGGAAACACCATATATTTT
cdr3_aa: CASSLGQESSGNTIYF

v_call: TRBV9
d_call: -
j_call: TRBJ1-3
clone_size: -
cdr3_nt: TGTGCCAGCAGCGTAAATCCGGGGAGCACTGGAAACACCATATATTTT
cdr3_aa: CASSVNPGSTGNTIYF

v_call: TRBV27
d_call: -
j_call: TRBJ1-4
clone_size: -
cdr3_nt: TGTGCCAGCAGTTTAGGGGGAGGAACTAATGAAAAACTGTTTTTT
cdr3_aa: CASSLGGGTNEKLFF

v_call: TRBV28
d_call: -
j_call: TRBJ2-2
clone_size: -
cdr3_nt: TGTGCCAGCGTTCGGGTCACCGGGGAGCTGTTTTTT
cdr3_aa: CASVRVTGELFF

v_call: TRBV6-5
d_call: -
j_call: TRBJ1-1
clone_size: -
cdr3_nt: TGTGCCAGCAGTTACTCGGGTCGCCTGAACACTGAAGCTTTCTTT
cdr3_aa: CASSYSGRLNTEAFF

v_call: TRBV28
d_call: -
j_call: TRBJ1-6
clone_size: once
cdr3_nt: TGTGCCAGCAGTTTGCTACCGGGGGATAATTCACCCCTCCACTTT
cdr3_aa: CASSLLPGDNSPLHF

v_call: TRBV4-3
d_call: TRBD2
j_call: TRBJ2-5
clone_size: -
cdr3_nt: TGCGCCAGCAGCCAGACTAGCGGAACTAACCAAGAGACCCAGTACTTC
cdr3_aa: CASSQTSGTNQETQYF

v_call: TRBV11-2
d_call: -
j_call: TRBJ1-1
clone_size: -
cdr3_nt: TGTGCCAGCAGCTTTGGGCACGTGAACACTGAAGCTTTCTTT
cdr3_aa: CASSFGHVNTEAFF

v_call: TRBV25-1
d_call: -
j_call: TRBJ1-3
clone_size: -
cdr3_nt: TGTGCCAGCGGCCCCTCTAGTGGGGAGACAATCTCTGGAAACACCATATATTTT
cdr3_aa: CASGPSSGETISGNTIYF

v_call: TRBV18
d_call: -
j_call: TRBJ2-7
clone_size: -
cdr3_nt: TGTGCCAGCTTTTCCTCCTACGAGCAGTACTTC
cdr3_aa: CASFSSYEQYF

v_call: TRBV2
d_call: -
j_call: TRBJ1-6
clone_size: -
cdr3_nt: TGTGCCAGCAGTGAACAGGGTCGGAATTCACCCCTCCACTTT
cdr3_aa: CASSEQGRNSPLHF

v_call: TRBV6-5
d_call: -
j_call: TRBJ1-6
clone_size: -
cdr3_nt: TGTGCCAGCAGTCGGACCCGGGGCAATTCACCCCTCCACTTT
cdr3_aa: CASSRTRGNSPLHF

v_call: TRBV6-1
d_call: TRBD1
j_call: TRBJ2-4
clone_size: -
cdr3_nt: TGTGCCAGCAGGGGGACAGGGGCGGGAAACATTCAGTACTTC
cdr3_aa: CASRGTGAGNIQYF

v_call: TRBV7-2
d_call: -
j_call: TRBJ2-7
clone_size: -
cdr3_nt: TGTGCCAGCGGAGGGACGCTAGGTCCCTACGAGCAGTACTTC
cdr3_aa: CASGGTLGPYEQYF

v_call: TRBV18
d_call: TRBD1
j_call: TRBJ1-2
clone_size: few
cdr3_nt: TGTGCCAGCTCACCACCGGGGGGACAGGGTTCCTATGGCTACACCTTC
cdr3_aa: CASSPPGGQGSYGYTF

v_call: TRBV7-2
d_call: TRBD1
j_call: TRBJ1-3
clone_size: -
cdr3_nt: TGTGCCAGCAGCCTCGCGACAGGGCCTGGAAACACCATATATTTT
cdr3_aa: CASSLATGPGNTIYF

v_call: TRBV6-5
d_call: -
j_call: TRBJ1-1
clone_size: -
cdr3_nt: TGTGCCAGCAGTTCCCTGGACAGGAACACTGAAGCTTTCTTT
cdr3_aa: CASSSLDRNTEAFF

v_call: TRBV30
d_call: -
j_call: TRBJ2-3
clone_size: -
cdr3_nt: TGTGCCTGGAGTGGTTCGCGGCTTTCTAGCACAGATACGCAGTATTTT
cdr3_aa: CAWSGSRLSSTDTQYF

v_call: TRBV6-5
d_call: TRBD1
j_call: TRBJ1-2
clone_size: -
cdr3_nt: TGTGCCAGCACCAATAGACAGGGGAAGTACGCCTTC
cdr3_aa: CASTNRQGKYAF

v_call: TRBV10-3
d_call: -
j_call: TRBJ1-2
clone_size: -
cdr3_nt: TGTGCCATCGGCGGGACTGAGCTGGTAGGGGGCTACACCTTC
cdr3_aa: CAIGGTELVGGYTF

v_call: TRBV30
d_call: TRBD1
j_call: TRBJ2-7
clone_size: -
cdr3_nt: TGTGCCTGGAGCCTCGAGACAGGGTACGAGCAGTACTTC
cdr3_aa: CAWSLETGYEQYF

v_call: TRBV28
d_call: -
j_call: TRBJ1-5
clone_size: -
cdr3_nt: TGTGCCAGCAGCAGACGGGGCAATCAGCCCCAGCATTTT
cdr3_aa: CASSRRGNQPQHF

v_call: TRBV5-1
d_call: TRBD1
j_call: TRBJ2-5
clone_size: -
cdr3_nt: TGCGCCAGCATCCCTCAGGGGGCCCTCTCTTACCAAGAGACCCAGTACTTC
cdr3_aa: CASIPQGALSYQETQYF

v_call: TRBV5-1
d_call: TRBD1
j_call: TRBJ2-1
clone_size: once
cdr3_nt: TGCGCCAGCAGCACCGGGACAGGGACCTACAATGAGCAGTTCTTC
cdr3_aa: CASSTGTGTYNEQFF

v_call: TRBV10-3
d_call: -
j_call: TRBJ1-3
clone_size: -
cdr3_nt: TGTGCCATCAGTGGATTTGAGTGGTACTCTGGAAACACCATATATTTT
cdr3_aa: CAISGFEWYSGNTIYF

v_call: TRBV14
d_call: TRBD1
j_call: TRBJ2-3
clone_size: once
cdr3_nt: TGTGCCAGCAGCCCATCGCCGAGGACAGGGGGAACAGATACGCAGTATTTT
cdr3_aa: CASSPSPRTGGTDTQYF

v_call: TRBV2
d_call: -
j_call: TRBJ2-2
clone_size: -
cdr3_nt: TGTGCCAGCAGTTTCCTAGGAGGGGGCACCGGGGAGCTGTTTTTT
cdr3_aa: CASSFLGGGTGELFF

v_call: TRBV19
d_call: TRBD2
j_call: TRBJ2-1
clone_size: -
cdr3_nt: TGTGCCAGTAGTATAGATCAACGGGGGGGAACAGGTGAGCAGTTCTTC
cdr3_aa: CASSIDQRGGTGEQFF

v_call: TRBV4-3
d_call: -
j_call: TRBJ1-2
clone_size: -
cdr3_nt: TGCGCCAGCAGCCAAGATCACGGAGGGGCGTCTGGCTACACCTTC
cdr3_aa: CASSQDHGGASGYTF

v_call: TRBV4-1
d_call: -
j_call: TRBJ1-4
clone_size: -
cdr3_nt: TGCGCCAGCAGCCAAGGGCGGGGGATACAGGGAAGTAGAGAAAAACTGTTTTTT
cdr3_aa: CASSQGRGIQGSREKLFF

v_call: TRBV5-1
d_call: -
j_call: TRBJ1-1
clone_size: -
cdr3_nt: TGCGCCAGCAGCTCCGACGGGACGTCCGGGACTGAAGCTTTCTTT
cdr3_aa: CASSSDGTSGTEAFF

v_call: TRBV5-1
d_call: -
j_call: TRBJ2-5
clone_size: -
cdr3_nt: TGCGCCAGCAGCACCAATCTAGGGGTGGGGGAGACCCAGTACTTC
cdr3_aa: CASSTNLGVGETQYF